This TCR beta chain is drawn from a study of graft-versus-host responses after intestinal transplantation. Grafts had their tissue processed, releasing intraepithelial and lamina propria lymphocytes. Sequencing used immunoSEQ multiplex PCR; TCRdb keeps in-frame clones, though not all of them. Among about 7,400 clones listed, 65% to 70% were seen once. This receptor was obtained from a human patient who received an intestinal transplant, so some T cells may come from the graft donor. The sequencing used ileum tissue, collected around 440 days after transplant.

The CDR3 DNA reads TGTGCCAGTAGTATAGGCCGAGGGCTTGAGCAGTTCTTC. Protein sequence: CASSIGRGLEQFF. V is TRBV19 and J is TRBJ2-1; D is possibly TRBD2 (5 bases). Germline V gene data show CDR1 as LNHDA and CDR2 as SQIVND (reference sequence). The CDR3 is 13 residues long. V shed 1 base and J shed 9 bases, with 10 bases lying between them.